This is a list of T cell receptor beta chains from one sample in a study of technical replicates of blood from a handful of donors. Sequencing was performed with immunoSEQ multiplex PCR; in TCRdb, only in-frame clones are kept and a portion is missing. The sample has 55,000 to 75,000 clones, 93% seen once; the top ten hold roughly 4%. The sample was PBMCs. The source is a human donor in good health. Some clones in this sample may be carry-over from other donors' samples. Both conserved end residues are part of each CDR3. The order of the fields is V gene, D gene, J gene, clone size, CDR3 DNA, CDR3 protein. The D gene is left open where the match is weak. Expanded clones get a size class; other rows say once, few or many, or leave the size out.

V: TRBV7-4
D: NA
J: TRBJ1-5
size: NA
DNA: TGTGCCAGCAGCTTAGGATTTGGGCAGACATGGCCCCAGCATTTT
CDR3: CASSLGFGQTWPQHF

V: TRBV7-8
D: NA
J: TRBJ1-6
size: NA
DNA: TGTGCCAGCAGCTGGAGGATTAATAATTCACCCCTCCACTTT
CDR3: CASSWRINNSPLHF

V: TRBV5-1
D: TRBD2
J: TRBJ2-3
size: NA
DNA: TGCGCCAGCAGCCCCGGACTAGTGTCGTCAGATACGCAGTATTTT
CDR3: CASSPGLVSSDTQYF

V: TRBV5-1
D: NA
J: TRBJ1-2
size: NA
DNA: TGCGCCAGCAGCTTGGAGGGGTATGGCTACACCTTC
CDR3: CASSLEGYGYTF

V: TRBV9
D: NA
J: TRBJ1-1
size: NA
DNA: TGTGCCAGCAGCGTAGGTGCGCGATTGGACACTGAAGCTTTCTTT
CDR3: CASSVGARLDTEAFF

V: TRBV4-3
D: NA
J: TRBJ1-1
size: NA
DNA: TGCGCCAGCAGCCAAGATGGGGCGGGGACTGAAGCTTTCTTT
CDR3: CASSQDGAGTEAFF

V: TRBV5-6
D: NA
J: TRBJ2-2
size: NA
DNA: TGTGCCAGCAACTTACTTCGGAACACCGGGGAGCTGTTTTTT
CDR3: CASNLLRNTGELFF

V: TRBV9
D: TRBD1
J: TRBJ2-5
size: NA
DNA: TGTGCCAGCAGCGTCGGTGGGACAGGAGGGCAAGAGACCCAGTACTTC
CDR3: CASSVGGTGGQETQYF

V: TRBV7-9
D: NA
J: TRBJ1-3
size: once
DNA: TGTGCCAGCAGCTTAGACAGGGCTGGAAACACCATATATTTT
CDR3: CASSLDRAGNTIYF

V: TRBV5-1
D: NA
J: TRBJ2-1
size: NA
DNA: TGCGCCAGCAGCTCCACAGGTGGGTGGCAGTTCTTC
CDR3: CASSSTGGWQFF

V: TRBV6-5
D: NA
J: TRBJ1-3
size: once
DNA: TGTGCCAGCACCACGGGGTTATCTGGAAACACCATATATTTT
CDR3: CASTTGLSGNTIYF

V: TRBV7-6
D: NA
J: TRBJ2-1
size: NA
DNA: TGTGCCAGCAGCCAAAGGGGGGGCAGAGCAGACAATGAGCAGTTCTTC
CDR3: CASSQRGGRADNEQFF

V: TRBV12-2
D: NA
J: TRBJ2-7
size: NA
DNA: TGTGCAAGTCGCTTAGAGACCTACAGGGGCTACGAGCAGTACTTC
CDR3: CASRLETYRGYEQYF

V: TRBV28
D: NA
J: TRBJ1-3
size: once
DNA: TGTGCCAGCAGTTTTGGCATTGTCTCTGGAAACACCATATATTTT
CDR3: CASSFGIVSGNTIYF

V: TRBV9
D: TRBD2
J: TRBJ2-3
size: NA
DNA: TGTGCCAGCAGCGTAGGAGCGGGAGGGTGGGCAGATACGCAGTATTTT
CDR3: CASSVGAGGWADTQYF

V: TRBV2
D: TRBD2
J: TRBJ2-1
size: NA
DNA: TGTGCCAGCATCGAGGCTAGCGGGGGGCCCAATGAGCAGTTCTTC
CDR3: CASIEASGGPNEQFF

V: TRBV13
D: TRBD2
J: TRBJ2-7
size: once
DNA: TGTGCCAGCAGCCGACTAGCGGGAGCGCTTTACGAGCAGTACTTC
CDR3: CASSRLAGALYEQYF

V: TRBV5-1
D: TRBD1
J: TRBJ1-2
size: once
DNA: TGCGCCAGCCATCCGGGACAGGGACTCTATGGCTACACCTTC
CDR3: CASHPGQGLYGYTF

V: TRBV11-2
D: TRBD2
J: TRBJ2-1
size: NA
DNA: TGTGCCAGCAGCCTCTCTCGCGGGGGTTACAATGAGCAGTTCTTC
CDR3: CASSLSRGGYNEQFF

V: TRBV6-1
D: NA
J: TRBJ1-6
size: NA
DNA: TGTGCCAGCAGTGAACCGTATTCACCCCTCCACTTT
CDR3: CASSEPYSPLHF

V: TRBV5-5
D: TRBD2
J: TRBJ2-1
size: NA
DNA: TGTGCCAGCAGCCAAATAGCGGGGGGTCACAATGAGCAGTTCTTC
CDR3: CASSQIAGGHNEQFF

V: TRBV9
D: TRBD2
J: TRBJ2-7
size: NA
DNA: TGTGCCAGCAGCCCCGTCGCCGGGGGGACGGACGAGCAGTACTTC
CDR3: CASSPVAGGTDEQYF

V: TRBV27
D: NA
J: TRBJ1-2
size: NA
DNA: TGTGCCAGCAGCCCCGGGCCCCCGGGGGGCTACACCTTC
CDR3: CASSPGPPGGYTF

V: TRBV25-1
D: NA
J: TRBJ1-1
size: NA
DNA: TGTGCCAGCAGTGTCGCCGAGGAAGCTTTCTTT
CDR3: CASSVAEEAFF

V: TRBV27
D: TRBD1
J: TRBJ1-2
size: once
DNA: TGTGCCAGCAGAAAGACAGGGGCCACCTATGGCTACACCTTC
CDR3: CASRKTGATYGYTF

V: TRBV4-2
D: NA
J: TRBJ2-7
size: NA
DNA: TGTGCCAGCAGCGTAGCGGAACCCTACGAGCAGTACTTC
CDR3: CASSVAEPYEQYF

V: TRBV29-1
D: TRBD2
J: TRBJ2-5
size: NA
DNA: TGCAGCGTTCTAGCGGGAAAGGAGACCCAGTACTTC
CDR3: CSVLAGKETQYF

V: TRBV7-2
D: NA
J: TRBJ1-4
size: NA
DNA: TGTGCCTGGAGGGAAAAACTGTTTTTT
CDR3: CAWREKLFF

V: TRBV13
D: NA
J: TRBJ2-7
size: NA
DNA: TGTGCCAGCAGCCTAGGGTATGCCTACGAGCAGTACTTC
CDR3: CASSLGYAYEQYF

V: TRBV7-9
D: NA
J: TRBJ2-5
size: NA
DNA: TGTGCCAGCACCGAGTCCCCGCAAGAGACCCAGTACTTC
CDR3: CASTESPQETQYF

V: TRBV9
D: TRBD1
J: TRBJ2-7
size: NA
DNA: TGTGCCAGCAGCGAGGGACAGGGATCCTACGAGCAGTACTTC
CDR3: CASSEGQGSYEQYF

V: TRBV27
D: NA
J: TRBJ2-2
size: NA
DNA: TGTGCCAGCAGTTTATCTGAGGCCGGGGAGCTGTTTTTT
CDR3: CASSLSEAGELFF

V: TRBV6-6
D: NA
J: TRBJ2-3
size: NA
DNA: TGTGCCAGCAGTACGGGACTCTACACAGATACGCAGTATTTT
CDR3: CASSTGLYTDTQYF

V: TRBV5-6
D: NA
J: TRBJ2-7
size: NA
DNA: TGTGCCAGCAGCCAAGGCGGGCGGGGTCACTCCTACGAGCAGTACTTC
CDR3: CASSQGGRGHSYEQYF

V: TRBV7-2
D: TRBD1
J: TRBJ2-7
size: NA
DNA: TGTGCCAGCAGCCAGGACAGGGGCCGCGAGCAGTACTTC
CDR3: CASSQDRGREQYF

V: TRBV5-1
D: NA
J: TRBJ1-1
size: NA
DNA: TGCGCCAGCAGCCGGGAGGGAGACACTGAAGCTTTCTTT
CDR3: CASSREGDTEAFF

V: TRBV7-9
D: NA
J: TRBJ1-1
size: few
DNA: TGTGCCAGCAGCTCAGACCCCAGGGTAATGAACACTGAAGCTTTCTTT
CDR3: CASSSDPRVMNTEAFF

V: TRBV2
D: NA
J: TRBJ1-1
size: once
DNA: TGTGCCAGCACCCAACTCGGGGTGACCACTGAAGCTTTCTTT
CDR3: CASTQLGVTTEAFF

V: TRBV5-6
D: TRBD1
J: TRBJ2-5
size: NA
DNA: TGTGCCAGCAAAGCGCGAGGGACAGACAAAGAGACCCAGTACTTC
CDR3: CASKARGTDKETQYF

V: TRBV9
D: TRBD1
J: TRBJ1-1
size: NA
DNA: TGTGCCAGCAGCGGGCGGACAGGGACGAACACTGAAGCTTTCTTT
CDR3: CASSGRTGTNTEAFF

V: TRBV7-9
D: TRBD1
J: TRBJ2-6
size: NA
DNA: TGTGCCAGCAGCGGACTCGACAGGGGGCAGGGTGGGGCCAACGTCCTGACTTTC
CDR3: CASSGLDRGQGGANVLTF

V: TRBV4-1
D: NA
J: TRBJ1-6
size: NA
DNA: TGCGCCAGCAGCCAAGGTTCGGGGGTAGAGGATTCACCCCTCCACTTT
CDR3: CASSQGSGVEDSPLHF